The sample holds a few counts of the clone carrying this TCR beta chain. The antigen remains unidentified. TCRdb redid the calling of the 5' RACE reads with MiXCR, one entry per CDR3 protein. The sample has some 350,000 distinct CDR3 sequences; 10% to 15% are singletons. The sample originates from a study of T-cell memory formation after mild COVID-19. Study outcomes and limitations: Clones that contracted from day 15 to 85 were balanced CD4/CD8, while later expanders leaned CD4+.

The sequence came from a young man who had mild COVID-19 (a few samples of this study predate the infection). Cell type and time point are not known. Source material: PBMCs or a T cell subset sorted from them (not recorded which).

As DNA, the CDR3 is TGCGCCAGCAGTGACTCCCCGCGGGGGTTCACAGATACGCAGTATTTT. It translates to CASSDSPRGFTDTQYF. This sequence joins TRBV5-1 and TRBJ2-3; 7 positions agree with TRBD2. In germline, CDR1 is SGHRS, CDR2 YFSETQ. The CDR3 has 16 residues. After removal of 5 bases from V and 2 bases from J, the junction contained 11 bases not matched to a gene.